This T cell receptor (beta chain) was found in a study of control samples from healthy donors and cancer patients (dated by TCRdb to the early 2020s). The library was generated by the immunoSEQ multiplex PCR assay. Entries here come from immuneACCESS through TCRdb and include only in-frame sequences with V and J called. Some clones fail to appear in such tables; in the studies checked, an unresolved V gene covers under half of the shortfall, and the cause of the remainder is unknown. Counted in this sample were about 110,000 clones; 88% of them appeared once. Approximately 3.7% of the sample belongs to the ten largest clones. For this clone: What antigen it recognizes has not been identified. Base quality data are lacking; no much larger clone is found one base away.

Inclusive of the bounding cysteine and phenylalanine, the CDR3 is 16 residues long. CDR3 DNA is the only sequence kept; it has 48 bases, read in frame from the first base. Reading the germline V gene (reference sequence) gives CDR1 SGHNT and CDR2 YYREEE. V loses 4 bases at its end and J loses 2 bases; junction bases beyond the gene matches: 5. The chain was built from TRBV5-4 and TRBJ2-1; the central 11 bases match TRBD1. The specimen sequenced was PBMCs. The TCR comes from a woman in her fifties or sixties with lung cancer. The CDR3 region reads CASSPGQGGTYNEQFF. The sequence in DNA is TGTGCCAGCAGCCCGGGACAGGGGGGGACCTACAATGAGCAGTTCTTC.